The clone carrying this T cell receptor (beta chain) has at least ten counts. CDR3 regions were amplified by Arm-PCR using iRepertoire HTBI primers to build TCR beta libraries. MiXCR, run by TCRdb on the multiplex PCR reads, gives a single entry per CDR3 protein. The table lists a few hundred thousand distinct CDR3 sequences, 20% to 25% of them singletons. The CDR3 extends over 16 amino acids. Germline CDR1 reads MNHNS; CDR2 reads SASEGT. V was pared by 8 bases and J by 0 bases, with 17 bases between. The sample belongs to a study of regulatory T cells in long-lasting Graves disease. Time point: persistent/refractory GD, antithyroid drugs over 5 years with positive TRAb. After RNA was extracted from PBMCs, the TCR library was made from it.

The chain is built from TRBV6-1 and TRBJ1-3; unclear D gene. The sequence was collected from a female donor with Graves disease. Sample: peripheral blood mononuclear cells (PBMCs), taken when the disease was refractory, from a patient treated with antithyroid drugs. CDR3 in DNA: TGTGCCAGCGGCGGGAGCTCAACCACCTCTGGAAACACCATATATTTT. Protein product: CASGGSSTTSGNTIYF.